This is a list of T cell receptor beta chains from one sample in a study of blood T cells in healthy people across ages. TCRdb independently ran MiXCR on the 5' RACE reads; one entry per CDR3 protein. The sample lists fewer than 1.5 million distinct CDR3 sequences; roughly 40% were seen once. Input material: blood. The receptors originated from a woman aged 18-29 years in good health. The conserved cysteine and the conserved F or W are not part of the CDR3 here. For some rows the clone size is stated as once, few or many, or as a class when expanded; others skip it.

J: TRBJ2-7; V: TRBV6-1; size: NA; length: 11; CDR3: AGSEDGSDEQY
J: TRBJ2-3; V: TRBV5-4; size: NA; length: 12; CDR3: ASSLPIGPDTQY
J: TRBJ1-1; V: TRBV7-9; size: NA; length: 12; CDR3: ARSSPGRHTEAF
J: TRBJ2-4; V: TRBV7-7; size: NA; length: 12; CDR3: ASASGSAPYERY
J: TRBJ2-3; V: TRBV20-1; size: NA; length: 11; CDR3: SARLPRADAQY
J: TRBJ1-6; V: TRBV6-5; size: NA; length: 15; CDR3: ASSYAPDRELYSPLH
J: TRBJ1-2; V: TRBV5-5; size: NA; length: 13; CDR3: ASSLATGALYGYT
J: TRBJ2-7; V: TRBV27; size: NA; length: 14; CDR3: ASSSRSSGRTYEQY
J: TRBJ2-1; V: TRBV6-5; size: NA; length: 14; CDR3: ASSYSMLREGETQF
J: TRBJ1-2; V: TRBV2; size: few; length: 12; CDR3: ASSDFRQGNGYT
J: TRBJ1-1; V: TRBV20-1; size: NA; length: 13; CDR3: SAREYSGVDTEAF
J: TRBJ2-4; V: TRBV5-1; size: few; length: 14; CDR3: ASSLVVGQAKNIQY
J: TRBJ2-7; V: TRBV10-3; size: NA; length: 10; CDR3: AISVGLYEQY
J: TRBJ2-5; V: TRBV30; size: NA; length: 12; CDR3: AWSVGQGIGEQY